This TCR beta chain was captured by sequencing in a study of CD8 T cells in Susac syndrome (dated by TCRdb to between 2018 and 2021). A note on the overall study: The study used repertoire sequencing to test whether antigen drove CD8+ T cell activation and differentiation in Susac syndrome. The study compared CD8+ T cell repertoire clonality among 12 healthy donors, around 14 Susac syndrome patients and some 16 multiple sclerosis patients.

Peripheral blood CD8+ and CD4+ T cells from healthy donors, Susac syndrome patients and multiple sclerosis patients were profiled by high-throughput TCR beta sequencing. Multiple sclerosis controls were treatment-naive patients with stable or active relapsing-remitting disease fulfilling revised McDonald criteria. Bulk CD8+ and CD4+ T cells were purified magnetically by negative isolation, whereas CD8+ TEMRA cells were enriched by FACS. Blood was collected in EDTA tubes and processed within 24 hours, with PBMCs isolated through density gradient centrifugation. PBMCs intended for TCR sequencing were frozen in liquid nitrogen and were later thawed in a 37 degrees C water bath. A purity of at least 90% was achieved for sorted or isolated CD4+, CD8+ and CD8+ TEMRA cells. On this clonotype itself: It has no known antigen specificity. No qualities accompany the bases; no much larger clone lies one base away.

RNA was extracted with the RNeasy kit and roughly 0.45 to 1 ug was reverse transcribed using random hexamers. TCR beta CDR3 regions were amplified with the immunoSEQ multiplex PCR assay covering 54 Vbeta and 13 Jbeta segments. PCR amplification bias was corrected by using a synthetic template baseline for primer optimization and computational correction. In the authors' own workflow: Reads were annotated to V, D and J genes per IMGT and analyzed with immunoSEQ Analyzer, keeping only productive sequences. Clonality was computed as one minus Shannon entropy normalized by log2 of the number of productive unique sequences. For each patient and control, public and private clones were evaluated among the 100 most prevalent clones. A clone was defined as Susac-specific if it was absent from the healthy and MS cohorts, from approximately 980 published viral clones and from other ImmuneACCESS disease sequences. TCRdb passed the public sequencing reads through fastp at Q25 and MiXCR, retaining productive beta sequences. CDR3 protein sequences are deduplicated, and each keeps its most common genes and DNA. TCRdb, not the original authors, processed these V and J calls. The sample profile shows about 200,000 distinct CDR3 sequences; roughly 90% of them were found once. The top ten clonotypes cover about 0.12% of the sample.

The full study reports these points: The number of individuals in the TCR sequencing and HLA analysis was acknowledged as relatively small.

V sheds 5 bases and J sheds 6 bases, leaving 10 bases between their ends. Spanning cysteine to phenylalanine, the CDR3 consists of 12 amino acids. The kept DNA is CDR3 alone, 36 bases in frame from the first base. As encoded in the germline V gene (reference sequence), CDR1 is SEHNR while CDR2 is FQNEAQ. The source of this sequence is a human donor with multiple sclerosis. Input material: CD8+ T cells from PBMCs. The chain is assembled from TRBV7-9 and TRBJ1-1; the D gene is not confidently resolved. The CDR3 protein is CASSPDTPEAFF. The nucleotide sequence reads TGTGCCAGCAGCCCTGACACGCCTGAAGCTTTCTTT. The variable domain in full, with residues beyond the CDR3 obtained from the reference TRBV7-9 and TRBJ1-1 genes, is DTGVSQNPRHKITKRGQNVTFRCDPISEHNRLYWYRQTLGQGPEFLTYFQNEAQLEKSRLLSDRFSAERPKGSFSTLEIQRTEQGDSAMYLCASSPDTPEAFFGQGTRLTVV.